This T cell receptor beta chain was identified in a study of OX40 agonist ivuxolimab in advanced cancers. About the research overall: Partial responses, seen in three patients, involved one hepatocellular carcinoma and two cutaneous melanomas.

At baseline, cycle 4 day 1, and cycle 7 day 1, blood was sampled. Overall study results and limits: Certain nonresponders additionally had low normalized T-cell clonal expansion. The mean number of expanded clones was higher in CD8+ T cells than in CD4+.

The CDR3 sequence is 16 residues long. CDR1 is SGDLS and CDR2 is YYNGEE in the germline V gene. V was pared by 0 bases and J by 9 bases, with 11 bases of the junction left unmatched. Generated by immunoSEQ multiplex PCR, the TCRdb table keeps only in-frame clones and is missing some. The data contain about 46,000 clones, more than 85% of them seen just once; the ten biggest clones take up 4.9%. As to this clone: Its cognate antigen is unknown.

The sample was CD4+ or CD8+ T cells sorted from blood, taken in a trial of the OX40 agonist ivuxolimab. The source of this sequence is an adult with an advanced solid tumor such as melanoma, head and neck, liver or kidney cancer. The chain combines TRBV9 with TRBJ2-1; the match to TRBD2 covers 8 bases. The CDR3 protein is CASSVAGGALVGEQFF. The CDR3 DNA follows: TGTGCCAGCAGCGTAGCCGGGGGGGCTCTGGTGGGTGAGCAGTTCTTC.